One TCR beta chain is described in this entry. This clone was detected once. It has no known antigen specificity. No base quality values were provided; no much bigger clone lies one nucleotide off. The data are from a study of cytomegalovirus exposure and HLA in healthy donors (TCRdb year 2017). In terms of the full investigation: According to an earlier analysis of several hundred of the donors, about 179 million T cells yielded 120 million or so unique TCR beta sequences and more than 250 Gb of sequence data. Roughly 310 gigabases of sequencing data and 80 million or so unique TCR sequences were included in an early release covering several hundred HLA-typed donors. Of the 300 to 450 genotyped donors, roughly 80% were placed in the genetic ancestry cluster associated with self-reported Caucasian donors. The study aimed to test whether signatures of past pathogen exposure could be identified by cataloging public T cell receptors. The study used immunosequencing to profile the T cell repertoires of 666 subjects and linked those repertoires to cytomegalovirus serostatus. In addition to the first cohort of hundreds of subjects, a separate validation cohort of approximately 120 different subjects was used. To predict cytomegalovirus infection status, the study brought together high-throughput TCR immunosequencing, statistical association of individual TCRs with disease status, and machine learning. A later analysis re-examined previously published TCR beta repertoires from 600 to 700 donors and added high-resolution HLA genotyping to investigate patterns of TCR occurrence. Rather than using new phenotypic data, the later analysis identified candidate immune exposures from TCR beta sequences and from how often those sequences occurred across donors. To decide whether each TCR beta V gene segment behaved as functional or pseudogenic, an earlier analysis of over 500 of the donors relied on high-throughput TCR beta sequencing. Donor age, sex, ethnicity and CMV serostatus were compiled alongside the repertoire data. A later genetic analysis used genome-wide SNP genotypes for about 65% of the 666 donors, treating that subset as a discovery cohort. Every repertoire in the discovery cohort had been generated on one and the same sequencing platform. HLA typing covered class I and class II loci at four-digit resolution. Typing coverage differed by locus: A, B, C, DRB1 and DQB1 were typed in roughly 629-640 donors, DQA1 in around 500, DPA1 in around 600, and DPB1 in approximately 450. Roughly five DR-DQ haplotypes were handled as single units for association and clustering because linkage in the cohort was strong. Among some 400 genotyped donors of the cohort, an average of around 220,000 unique TCR beta nucleotide sequences was sequenced per donor, of which about 20% were non-productive.

The cohort consisted of 600 to 700 healthy bone marrow donors. All cohort members were sampled while nominally healthy, although unrecorded immune exposures were likely present. The donor tested CMV seropositive and was one of the 289 seropositive cohort members. Each donor provided a peripheral blood sample, and peripheral blood mononuclear cells were used for TCR beta sequencing. The Qiagen DNeasy Blood Extraction Kit was used to extract genomic DNA from the blood cell samples. The library was obtained by the immunoSEQ multiplex PCR assay. For the multiplex PCR, a mixture combining 60 forward primers for TCR Vbeta segments and 13 reverse primers for TCR Jbeta segments was used. A multiplex PCR assay on genomic DNA amplified the CDR3 region of rearranged TCR beta genes. The Illumina HiSeq System was used to sequence the amplified TCR beta libraries as 87-base-pair reads. The original pipeline was this. Across the 640 or so repertoires, a later analysis counted approximately 83 million unique TCR beta chains, 9.5 million to 13 million of which were shared by at least two donors. Raw reads were error-corrected and collapsed into unique sequences by a nearest-neighbor algorithm in which closely related sequences were merged to remove PCR and sequencing errors. Alignment of CDR3 sequences to IMGT reference sequences was used to assign V, D and J gene segments. For a sequence to be retained, a match of at least six nucleotides was required to both a V gene segment and a J gene segment. A rearrangement was called productive if the CDR3 had no stop codons and remained in frame with V and J, and every other rearrangement was called non-productive. Following IMGT convention, CDR3 was defined as the stretch from the second conserved V-encoded cysteine up to the conserved J-encoded phenylalanine. In an earlier analysis of roughly 580 of the donors, sequences lacking an unambiguous match to a single V gene segment were excluded. In an earlier analysis of 587 of the donors, a V segment was called functional when productive rearrangements were above 56.7%, and segregating when the standard deviation between donors exceeded 5%. To diagnose cytomegalovirus status from the catalog of TCR beta chain sequences, a statistical classification framework was built. In a later analysis, V and J genes were assigned by comparing TCR nucleotide sequences against IMGT/GENE-DB human TR gene sequences. In a later analysis, CDR3 sequences and most-parsimonious VDJ recombination scenarios were assigned using the TCRdist pipeline. A later analysis defined each TCR beta chain by its CDR3 amino acid sequence plus V-gene family, and excluded reads lacking a unique V-gene family. A later analysis removed 592 highly shared, low-generation-probability nucleotide sequences to deal with suspected cross-contamination and a sequencing artifact. For each public chain, a later analysis derived a clonal expansion index from normalized ranks of inferred template counts within each repertoire. A later analysis computed generation probabilities with a VDJ recombination model fitted to out-of-frame rearrangements, and checked the results against IGoR. In a later analysis, hypergeometric tests were used to score TCR-TCR, TCR-HLA and TCR-CMV co-occurrence, with a repertoire-size bias correction applied to TCR pairs. To estimate false discovery rates, a later analysis permuted the HLA or CMV assignments 20 times. In a later analysis, co-occurring TCRs were grouped with DBSCAN, and TCRdist sequence similarity was added when clustering was performed within HLA-allele-positive subsets. Co-occurrence clustering excluded repertoires with fewer than 30,000 or more than 120,000 public chains, plus five with anomalous nucleotide sharing. What TCRdb holds here is the immuneACCESS table cut down to in-frame rearrangements. Part of the clones is not present; checked against another copy, under half of the missing clones reflect an unresolved V gene, and the others are unexplained. Clone size and V and J calls were adopted from that table, with D and trimming inferred from the DNA. The sample has approximately 190,000 clones on record, approximately 82% of them singletons. The top ten constitute less than 2% of the sample.

The germline V gene encodes CDR1 SGHRS and CDR2 YFSETQ. The CDR3, cysteine through phenylalanine, is 14 amino acids long. The only DNA kept is the CDR3, 42 bases in frame from the first base. Trimming accounts for 5 bases at V and 6 bases at J, while the number of junction bases matched to no gene is 8. The investigation overall reported the following: The authors suggested that the approach could potentially be generalized to other disease states and immunological phenotypes. Broadly in line with IMGT annotations, most TCR beta V segments showed up in productive rearrangements about 87% or about 30% of the time in an earlier analysis of about 500 of the donors. Because HLA typing was unavailable for some donors at each locus, only the typed subset was used in association tests. A cluster of highly shared sequence variants was judged likely to represent a technical artifact of the sequencing pipeline. A later analysis found that HLA-associated TCR beta chains were more clonally expanded and had lower generation probabilities than equally common non-associated chains. A further reported finding was that TCR beta sequences accurately predicted the HLA-A and HLA-B alleles for most subjects in the first cohort. Some IMGT-functional V segments, including TRBV6-2 and TRBV6-3, could not be distinguished by the 87-base-pair reads and were therefore excluded. When HLA alleles, especially DR and DQ, strongly co-occurred, attributing TCR associations to individual alleles was difficult. According to a later analysis, most CMV-associated TCR beta chains appeared to be HLA-restricted, and the HLA associations seemed to be driven largely by CMV exposure. An association between a missense DCLRE1C variant and V-gene and J-gene trimming of TCR beta chains was found in a later genetic analysis and replicated in an independent cohort. A total of around 150 TCR beta chains were listed by the study as associated with cytomegalovirus. In a later analysis, several top co-occurrence clusters were reported to appear linked to parvovirus B19, influenza, CMV and Epstein-Barr virus. Compared with the approximately 720-donor mean, donors in an Asian-associated ancestry cluster had fewer N-insertions in productive TCRs, according to a later genetic analysis. According to a later analysis, TCR association rates differed among HLA loci, with DRB1 alleles showing the most associated TCRs and HLA-C alleles showing the fewest. CMV serostatus was the only immune exposure information available for the cohort. Correlated functional status among segregating V segments might be attributable to linkage disequilibrium, but an unknown experimental factor could not be ruled out. In vitro tests confirmed that a few of the cytomegalovirus-associated TCR beta chains recognize cytomegalovirus antigens. Approximately 18 rarely observed V segments, including chromosome 9 orphons, were excluded from the earlier analysis of some 590 of the donors because counts were too low. In a later analysis, some 17,000 TCR beta sequences were associated with specific HLA alleles at a false discovery rate of 0.05. The cohort was sequenced for TCR beta chains only, and without alpha or paired-chain data the features that could be detected were limited. While some public TCRs were present in many individuals, most TCR sequences turned up only very rarely across donors. The presence/absence analyses assumed that sequencing depth was roughly uniform across donors, and that assumption may not be true. The classifier was reported to diagnose cytomegalovirus status with high specificity and sensitivity in both the original cohort and the validation cohort.

The sequencing input was PBMCs. Recombination joined TRBV5-1 with TRBJ2-3; a stretch of 8 junction bases matches TRBD2. This TCR was sampled from a middle-aged man in good health and CMV-seropositive. The nucleotides read TGCGCCAGCAGTACTAGCGGCCCCCTGGATACGCAGTATTTT. This codes for CASSTSGPLDTQYF.